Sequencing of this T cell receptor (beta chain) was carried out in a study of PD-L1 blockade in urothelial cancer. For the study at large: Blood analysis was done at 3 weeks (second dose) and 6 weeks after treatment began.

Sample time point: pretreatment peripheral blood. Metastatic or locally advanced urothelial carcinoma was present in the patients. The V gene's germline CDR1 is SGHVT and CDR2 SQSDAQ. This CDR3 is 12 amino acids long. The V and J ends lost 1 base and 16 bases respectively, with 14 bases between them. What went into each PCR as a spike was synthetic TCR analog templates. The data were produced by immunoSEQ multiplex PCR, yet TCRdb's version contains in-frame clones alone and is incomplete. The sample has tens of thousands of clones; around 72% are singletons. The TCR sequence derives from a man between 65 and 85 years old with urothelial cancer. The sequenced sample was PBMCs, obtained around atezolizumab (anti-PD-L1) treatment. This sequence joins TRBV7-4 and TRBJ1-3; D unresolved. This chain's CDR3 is CASSLVTLAWYF. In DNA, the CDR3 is TGTGCCAGCAGCTTAGTCACCCTCGCGTGGTATTTT.